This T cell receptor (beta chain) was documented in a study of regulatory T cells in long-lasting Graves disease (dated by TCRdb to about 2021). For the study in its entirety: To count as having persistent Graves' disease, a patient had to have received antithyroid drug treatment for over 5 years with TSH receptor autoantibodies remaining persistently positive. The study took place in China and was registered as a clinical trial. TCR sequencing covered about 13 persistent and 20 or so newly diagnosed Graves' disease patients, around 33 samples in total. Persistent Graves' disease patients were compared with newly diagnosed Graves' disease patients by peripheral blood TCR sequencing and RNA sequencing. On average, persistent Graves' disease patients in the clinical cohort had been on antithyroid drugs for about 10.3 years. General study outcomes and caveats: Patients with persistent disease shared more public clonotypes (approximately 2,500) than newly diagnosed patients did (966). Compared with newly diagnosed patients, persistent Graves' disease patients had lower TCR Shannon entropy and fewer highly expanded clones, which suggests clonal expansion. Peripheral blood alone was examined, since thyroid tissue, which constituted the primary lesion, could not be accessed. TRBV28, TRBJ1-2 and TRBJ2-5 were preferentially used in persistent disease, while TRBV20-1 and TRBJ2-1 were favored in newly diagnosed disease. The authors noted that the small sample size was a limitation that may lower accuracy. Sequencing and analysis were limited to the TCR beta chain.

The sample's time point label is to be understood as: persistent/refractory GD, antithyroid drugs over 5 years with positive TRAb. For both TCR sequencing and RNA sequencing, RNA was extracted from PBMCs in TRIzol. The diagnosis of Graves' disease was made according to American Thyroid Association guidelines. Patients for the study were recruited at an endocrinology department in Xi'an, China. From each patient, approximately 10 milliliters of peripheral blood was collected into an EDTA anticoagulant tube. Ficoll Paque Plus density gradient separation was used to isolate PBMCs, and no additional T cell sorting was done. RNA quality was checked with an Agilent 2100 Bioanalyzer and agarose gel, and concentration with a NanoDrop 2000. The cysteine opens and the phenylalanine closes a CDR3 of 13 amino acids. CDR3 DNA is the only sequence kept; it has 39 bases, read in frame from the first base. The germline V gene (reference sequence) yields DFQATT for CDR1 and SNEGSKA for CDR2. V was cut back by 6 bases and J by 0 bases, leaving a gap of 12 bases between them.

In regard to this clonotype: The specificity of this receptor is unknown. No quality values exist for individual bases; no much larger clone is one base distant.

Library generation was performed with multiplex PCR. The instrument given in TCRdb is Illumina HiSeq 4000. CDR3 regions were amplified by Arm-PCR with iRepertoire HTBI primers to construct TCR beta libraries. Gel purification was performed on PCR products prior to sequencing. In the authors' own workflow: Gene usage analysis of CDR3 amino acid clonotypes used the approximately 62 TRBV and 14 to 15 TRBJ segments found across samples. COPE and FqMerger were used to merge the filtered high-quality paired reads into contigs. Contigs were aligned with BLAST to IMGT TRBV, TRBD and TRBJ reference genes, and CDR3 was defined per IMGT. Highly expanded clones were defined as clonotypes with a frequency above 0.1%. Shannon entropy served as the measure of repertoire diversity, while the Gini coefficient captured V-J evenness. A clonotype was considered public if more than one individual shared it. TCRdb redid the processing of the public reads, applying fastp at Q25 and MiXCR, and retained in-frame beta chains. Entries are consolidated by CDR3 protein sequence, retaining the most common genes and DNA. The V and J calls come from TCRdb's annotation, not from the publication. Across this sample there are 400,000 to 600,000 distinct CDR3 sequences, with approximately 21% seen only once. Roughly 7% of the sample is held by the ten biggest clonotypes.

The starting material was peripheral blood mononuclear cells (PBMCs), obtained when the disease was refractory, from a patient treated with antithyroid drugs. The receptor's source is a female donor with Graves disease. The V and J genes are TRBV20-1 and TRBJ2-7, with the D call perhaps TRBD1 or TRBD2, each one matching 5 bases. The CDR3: CSASSGTSYEQYF. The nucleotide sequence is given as TGCAGTGCCTCTTCCGGGACCTCCTACGAGCAGTACTTC.